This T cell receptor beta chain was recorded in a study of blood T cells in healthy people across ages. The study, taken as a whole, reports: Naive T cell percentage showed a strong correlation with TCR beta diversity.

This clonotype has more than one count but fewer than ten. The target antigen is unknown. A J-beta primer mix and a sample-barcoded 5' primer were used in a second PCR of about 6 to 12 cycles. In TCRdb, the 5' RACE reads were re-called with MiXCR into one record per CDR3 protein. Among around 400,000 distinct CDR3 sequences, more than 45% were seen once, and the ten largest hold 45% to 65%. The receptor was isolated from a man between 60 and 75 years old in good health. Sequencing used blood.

Written as DNA, the CDR3 is TGCGCCAGCAGCTTGGACCAGAGGGACATTCAGTACTTC. Its translation: CASSLDQRDIQYF. The chain links TRBV5-1 to TRBJ2-4, with D possibly TRBD2 on 5 matching bases. Germline assignment: CDR1 SGHRS and CDR2 YFSETQ. The V end lost 0 bases, the J end lost 8 bases, and 9 bases lay between the germline ends. This CDR3 comprises 13 residues.